A selection of T cell receptor beta chains follows, all from one sample in a study of PD-1 blockade in classical Hodgkin lymphoma. Sequenced by immunoSEQ multiplex PCR; TCRdb stores in-frame clones only, minus some. The table records 90,000 to 140,000 clones, over 85% of them present only once. The material was peripheral blood mononuclear cells (PBMCs), obtained before the fourth cycle of nivolumab. These receptors were obtained from a human donor with classical Hodgkin lymphoma. The CDR3 runs from the conserved cysteine through the conserved F or W. The D gene is left open where the match is weak. Only part of the rows carry a size: once, few, many, or a class if the clone is expanded.

V: TRBV18
size: .
D: .
J: TRBJ1-5
CDR3: CASSPSVPAGNQPQHF
DNA: TGTGCCAGCTCACCGTCGGTTCCCGCGGGCAATCAGCCCCAGCATTTT

V: TRBV6-1
size: .
D: .
J: TRBJ2-1
CDR3: CASSARYNEQFF
DNA: TGTGCCAGCAGTGCGCGGTACAATGAGCAGTTCTTC

V: TRBV5-1
size: .
D: .
J: TRBJ2-7
CDR3: CASSLVGNEQYF
DNA: TGCGCCAGCAGCTTGGTAGGGAACGAGCAGTACTTC

V: TRBV5-1
size: .
D: TRBD1
J: TRBJ1-1
CDR3: CASSLTWDRGPNTEAFF
DNA: TGCGCCAGCAGCCTGACCTGGGACAGGGGTCCGAACACTGAAGCTTTCTTT

V: TRBV5-6
size: .
D: .
J: TRBJ2-5
CDR3: CASSRGRAGETQYF
DNA: TGTGCCAGCAGCCGGGGCAGGGCGGGAGAGACCCAGTACTTC

V: TRBV18
size: .
D: TRBD2
J: TRBJ2-7
CDR3: CASSPEAGLSYEQYF
DNA: TGTGCCAGCTCACCAGAAGCGGGACTCTCCTACGAGCAGTACTTC

V: TRBV18
size: .
D: .
J: TRBJ1-1
CDR3: CASSPQGEGTEAFF
DNA: TGTGCCAGCTCACCACAAGGGGAGGGAACTGAAGCTTTCTTT

V: TRBV5-6
size: .
D: .
J: TRBJ1-2
CDR3: CASSLDTNYGYTF
DNA: TGTGCCAGCAGCTTGGACACTAACTATGGCTACACCTTC

V: TRBV18
size: .
D: TRBD2
J: TRBJ2-1
CDR3: CASSPPGLAGSLTGNEQFF
DNA: TGTGCCAGCTCACCTCCGGGACTAGCGGGTTCCCTGACGGGTAATGAGCAGTTCTTC

V: TRBV7-2
size: .
D: .
J: TRBJ1-2
CDR3: CASRHTDGLYGYTF
DNA: TGTGCCAGCCGCCACACAGATGGGCTCTATGGCTACACCTTC

V: TRBV9
size: once
D: .
J: TRBJ1-3
CDR3: CASTKGSGNTIYF
DNA: TGTGCCAGCACGAAGGGATCTGGAAACACCATATATTTT

V: TRBV13
size: .
D: .
J: TRBJ1-1
CDR3: CASSFQGTEAFF
DNA: TGTGCCAGCAGCTTTCAGGGGACTGAAGCTTTCTTT

V: TRBV28
size: .
D: .
J: TRBJ1-2
CDR3: CASRTYPVGYTF
DNA: TGTGCCAGCAGAACATATCCGGTGGGCTACACCTTC

V: TRBV5-1
size: .
D: .
J: TRBJ2-5
CDR3: CASSPRGRQETQYF
DNA: TGCGCCAGCAGCCCGCGAGGAAGGCAAGAGACCCAGTACTTC

V: TRBV27
size: .
D: TRBD2
J: TRBJ2-7
CDR3: CASSLMASGAPYEQYF
DNA: TGTGCCAGCAGTTTAATGGCTAGCGGGGCCCCCTACGAGCAGTACTTC

V: TRBV5-4
size: .
D: .
J: TRBJ2-7
CDR3: CASSLNGVEQYF
DNA: TGTGCCAGCAGCTTGAATGGGGTCGAGCAGTACTTC

V: TRBV2
size: .
D: .
J: TRBJ1-4
CDR3: CASRPFWLGDEKLFF
DNA: TGTGCCAGCAGGCCCTTTTGGCTTGGGGATGAAAAACTGTTTTTT

V: TRBV10-2
size: .
D: .
J: TRBJ2-7
CDR3: CASIWGPAGSYEQYF
DNA: TGCGCCAGCATTTGGGGCCCGGCGGGATCCTACGAGCAGTACTTC